This note documents a single TCR beta chain sequence. Its antigen is undetermined. Trimming stripped 2 bases from V and 7 bases from J, with 12 bases between. There are 14 residues in the CDR3. In germline, CDR1 is MNHEY, CDR2 SVGAGI. Repertoires were generated with immunoSEQ multiplex PCR, while TCRdb's copy carries only in-frame clones and drops some. The sample carries 7,500 to 10,000 clones, roughly 60% recorded once. These data are taken from a study of tissue T cells after allogeneic stem cell transplantation. Study-wide context: Tissue samples with histologically apparent lymphocytes on H&E review were prioritized for sequencing.

Study outcomes and limitations: Across patients, clones rarely overlapped, yet motif clusters were shared tissue-specifically. Anatomically similar tissues had similar TCR repertoires within each patient. This small cohort was clinically heterogeneous, and sampling depth was a limitation.

The sample consisted of tissue from the jejunum, taken at autopsy. This chain joins TRBV6-5 and TRBJ1-5, with TRBD1 as a possible D gene (6 bases). The clonotype was recovered from a woman aged 18-49 years with breast cancer. In nucleotides, the CDR3 is TGTGCCAGCAGTTACGGGGGGCAGGGACAGCCCCAGCATTTT. It codes for CASSYGGQGQPQHF.